The rows below give T cell receptor beta chains drawn from one sample of a study of shared clonotypes between healthy human individuals. Repertoires were generated with immunoSEQ multiplex PCR, while TCRdb's copy carries only in-frame clones and drops some. The data show about 1.4 million clones, 95% to 97% seen once. The sample comprised naive CD4+ T cells sorted from blood. These receptor sequences come from a man aged 30-40 years in good health. CDR3s include the opening cysteine and the closing phenylalanine or tryptophan. The D gene is left open where the match is weak. Only part of the rows carry a size: once, few, many, or a class if the clone is expanded.

CASSLLSGRRTYEQYF TGCGCCAGCAGCTTGCTTAGCGGGAGGCGAACCTACGAGCAGTACTTC TRBJ2-7 - TRBV5-1 TRBD2
CSVNNENLYGYTF TGCAGCGTCAACAACGAGAACCTCTATGGCTACACCTTC TRBJ1-2 - TRBV29-1 -
CASSLMGSNQPQHF TGTGCCAGCAGTTTAATGGGAAGCAATCAGCCCCAGCATTTT TRBJ1-5 - TRBV27 -
CASSQDTGNFYEQYF TGCGCCAGCAGCCAAGATACAGGGAATTTCTACGAGCAGTACTTC TRBJ2-7 - TRBV4-1 -
CAISDRDRGRVTDTQYF TGTGCCATCAGTGACCGGGACAGGGGGCGCGTTACAGATACGCAGTATTTT TRBJ2-3 - TRBV10-3 TRBD1
CASSPLLGEQYF TGTGCCAGCAGCCCCCTATTAGGCGAGCAGTACTTC TRBJ2-7 - TRBV11-2 -
CASQPGQGLGNTIYF TGTGCCAGCCAACCGGGACAGGGGTTGGGAAACACCATATATTTT TRBJ1-3 - TRBV7-2 TRBD1
CASSFFDEQFF TGCGCCAGCAGTTTTTTCGATGAGCAGTTCTTC TRBJ2-1 - TRBV5-1 -
CASSINRGTGELFF TGTGCCAGTAGTATTAACAGGGGCACCGGGGAGCTGTTTTTT TRBJ2-2 - TRBV19 TRBD1
CASSPLEGREGLRELFF TGTGCCAGTAGTCCCCTCGAGGGCAGGGAGGGTCTCCGGGAGCTGTTTTTT TRBJ2-2 - TRBV19 TRBD2
CASSLMDGGGPQHF TGTGCCAGCAGCCTTATGGACGGGGGGGGACCCCAGCATTTT TRBJ1-5 - TRBV27 -
CASSKEQGSYGYTF TGTGCCAGCAGTAAAGAACAGGGTTCGTATGGCTACACCTTC TRBJ1-2 - TRBV6-1 -
CASSLIPAAVNEQFF TGTGCCAGCAGCTTAATCCCAGCGGCGGTGAATGAGCAGTTCTTC TRBJ2-1 - TRBV7-3 -
CASSERYEQYF TGTGCCAGCAGTGAACGTTACGAGCAGTACTTC TRBJ2-7 once TRBV25-1 -
CSAKGDTSNGYTF TGCAGCGCCAAAGGGGACACTTCTAATGGCTACACCTTC TRBJ1-2 - TRBV29-1 -
CSAGRGEQFF TGCAGTGCGGGTAGGGGTGAGCAGTTCTTC TRBJ2-1 - TRBV20-1 -
CASTHVGVPQRGYTF TGTGCCAGCACTCACGTGGGGGTGCCGCAGAGGGGCTACACCTTC TRBJ1-2 - TRBV7-2 -
CASSPRLAGGPQYF TGTGCCAGCAGCCCGAGACTAGCGGGAGGCCCCCAGTACTTC TRBJ2-7 - TRBV5-4 TRBD2
CASSTTSGSNNEQFF TGTGCCAGCAGCACGACTAGCGGGAGTAACAATGAGCAGTTCTTC TRBJ2-1 - TRBV7-9 TRBD2
CAISGRNGTDTQYF TGTGCCATCAGTGGGAGAAATGGCACAGATACGCAGTATTTT TRBJ2-3 - TRBV10-3 -
CASSLFGQGARSGYTF TGTGCCAGCAGCTTATTCGGGCAGGGGGCAAGGAGTGGCTACACCTTC TRBJ1-2 - TRBV7-2 TRBD1
CASSLQGLSEQYF TGCGCCAGCAGTCTCCAGGGGTTAAGCGAGCAGTACTTC TRBJ2-7 - TRBV5-1 -
CASSIGQGAVNTEAFF TGTGCCAGTAGTATTGGACAGGGGGCGGTGAACACTGAAGCTTTCTTT TRBJ1-1 - TRBV19 TRBD1
CASSEGGRSYGYTF TGTGCCAGCAGTGAAGGGGGGCGTTCCTATGGCTACACCTTC TRBJ1-2 - TRBV6-1 -
CASSQQGPGQETQYF TGTGCCAGCAGCCAACAGGGGCCGGGACAAGAGACCCAGTACTTC TRBJ2-5 - TRBV7-2 TRBD1
CACGVLETQYF TGTGCCTGCGGGGTTTTAGAGACCCAGTACTTC TRBJ2-5 - TRBV30 -